This section outlines one T cell receptor (beta chain) sequence together with its context. Original processing notes: Reference gene primer amplification gave nucleated cell count estimates. Repertoires were generated with immunoSEQ multiplex PCR, while TCRdb's copy carries only in-frame clones and drops some. The DNA was the basis for D and trimming; V, J and clone size are from that table. The data show fewer than 90,000 clones, about 91% seen once. The data derive from a study of blood T cell repertoires in COVID-19. Study-level information: Samples representing acute and convalescent COVID-19 were sourced from the United States, Italy and Spain. Sources were T cells, B-cell-depleted T cells, or PBMCs; the material itself was cDNA or gDNA.

The CDR3 length is 14 residues. J gave up 1 base and V 3 bases, and 2 bases lay outside the gene matches. Germline V CDR1 and CDR2: MNHEY, SMNVEV (reference sequence). Input material: peripheral blood. The clonotype originates from a man between 60 and 70 years old with acute or convalescent COVID-19. The V call is TRBV27, the J call TRBJ2-5; 7 nucleotides line up with TRBD1. CDR3 nucleotide sequence: TGTGCCAGCAGTTTGGGGACAGTCCAAGAGACCCAGTACTTC. This encodes CASSLGTVQETQYF.